This T cell receptor beta chain was found in a study of cytomegalovirus exposure and HLA in healthy donors (dated 2017 in TCRdb). Some background on the complete study: The 666 repertoires of the first cohort and the roughly 110 validation repertoires were produced on the same platform, according to a later analysis. The study aimed to test whether signatures of past pathogen exposure could be identified by cataloging public T cell receptors. Besides the first cohort of approximately 670 subjects, a separate validation cohort made up of 120 different subjects was used. The study combined high-throughput TCR immunosequencing, statistical association of individual TCRs with disease status, and machine learning to predict cytomegalovirus infection status. What the authors observed across the whole study: A total of 150 to 200 TCR beta chains were listed by the study as associated with cytomegalovirus. All 120 or so repertoires were used to score co-occurrence in the validation cohort in a later analysis, because that analysis had no HLA typing for the cohort. Most TCR sequences were observed very rarely across donors, whereas some public TCRs were present in many individuals. In a later analysis, TCRs clustered in the first cohort were found to also tend to co-occur in the 130 or so validation repertoires, with 94% of cluster scores above 0. The authors suggested that the approach could potentially be extended to other disease states and immunological phenotypes. Three of the identified cytomegalovirus-associated TCR beta chains were confirmed in vitro to be specific for cytomegalovirus antigens. In both the original and validation cohorts, the classifier was reported to diagnose cytomegalovirus status with high specificity and sensitivity.

For this chain, trimming is 8 bases at the V end and 5 bases at the J end, and the number of junction bases without a gene match is 7. The germline V gene encodes CDR1 SGHAT and CDR2 FQNNGV. The CDR3 starts with the cysteine, ends with the phenylalanine, and has 14 residues. The retained sequence is limited to the CDR3, 42 bases, with the frame set at the first base. To prepare the library, the immunoSEQ multiplex PCR assay was applied. From the authors' description of their analysis: A statistical classification framework was built to diagnose cytomegalovirus status from the catalog of TCR beta chain sequences. The table was pulled from immuneACCESS by TCRdb, which kept in-frame rearrangements only. Such tables lose some clones; where checked, under half of the loss comes from unresolved V genes, and the rest has no known cause. V and J calls and clone size are those listed in that table; D and trimming were worked out from the DNA. The sample includes around 350,000 clones, with roughly 85% observed a single time. Under 0.95% of the sample lies in the top ten.

Donors formed part of the validation cohort, which comprised 120 subjects and was distinct from the first cohort of fewer than 750 subjects. This clone was seen just once. Its antigen is not yet known. Base-call qualities are not available, and no considerably larger clone is one nucleotide away. The clonotype comes from a young woman in good health and CMV-seronegative. The chain is assembled from TRBV11-2 and TRBJ1-5; 9 bases in the junction line up with TRBD1. The sample was PBMCs. The nucleotides are TGTGCCAGCTCACTACGGACAGGGGATCAGCCCCAGCATTTT. Translated, this gives CASSLRTGDQPQHF.